This record concerns one TCR beta chain sequence. There is no known antigen for this receptor. No base quality values were provided; no much bigger clone lies one nucleotide off. This specimen belongs to a study of T cell responses to AZD1222 COVID-19 vaccine (dated by TCRdb to the early 2020s). With regard to the full study: Because spike-specific TCR depth and breadth did not differ between the two schedules, AZD1222 recipients who got a second dose at roughly 4 weeks were pooled with those who got a second dose at roughly 12 weeks. Trial participants were enrolled by age into subgroups of 18-55, 56-69 and 70-plus years, and around 150, 29 and 61 TCR-sequenced participants, respectively, were included in these subgroups. TCR sequencing covered approximately 230 trial participants: approximately 200 given two doses of AZD1222 and 26 given two doses of MenACWY control vaccine.

The CDR3 regions of human TCRbeta chains were analyzed by immunosequencing. Per the original workflow: TCRs in the repertoires were matched against a reference library of SARS-CoV-2-specific TCRs that had been generated with the MIRA antigen-specificity platform. Breadth meant the fraction of unique TCRs that were SARS-CoV-2-associated, whereas depth meant the fraction of total T cells that were SARS-CoV-2-associated. Each spike-specific TCR was assigned to its reactive spike region and to a CD4 or CD8 class using the MIRA data. Log10-transformed breadth and depth values were compared by one-way ANOVA with Sidak's multiple comparisons tests. TCRdb limited this immuneACCESS table to in-frame rearrangements with V and J called. A share of clones is missing; checked studies link under half to unresolved V genes, and the rest is unexplained. V, J and clone size are those of that table, while D and trimming were read from the DNA. Here the sample has around 100,000 clones; more than 75% occur a single time. The ten largest clones represent about a sixth of the sample.

Results and caveats for the whole study, not just this receptor: Vaccine-associated CD4 TCRs spanned the whole spike protein, with dominant responses in regions 160-218 and 743-854. Reportedly, close to half of the unique spike-specific TCRs recognized epitopes lying outside the regions that are mutated in the B.1.351 and B.1.1.7 variants. Participants were mostly white British, with more females than males. The authors suggested clonal diversity may have been underestimated. Conclusions about previously exposed vaccinees are limited, since just 6 or 7 AZD1222 recipients were seropositive for SARS-CoV-2 at baseline. Spike-specific TCR breadth and depth rose significantly after two AZD1222 doses compared with day 0 and with MenACWY recipients. Because no samples from the day 14 peak response were available, repertoires could be characterized only after the peak T cell response. In the small 56-69-year group, the increase in depth fell short of significance, most likely because of low power.

Taken from the germline V gene, the CDR1 and CDR2 loops are SGHTA and FQGNSA. Taken from cysteine to phenylalanine, the CDR3 has 17 residues. Just the 51-base CDR3 DNA is kept, in frame starting at base 1. V loses 3 bases of germline sequence and J loses 6 bases, and the interval between the two ends is 24 bases. This specimen's time point label, per the study, means: baseline before first vaccination. Samples from vaccinated people were obtained from the UK trials COV001 and COV002, which included a single-blind randomized controlled phase 2/3 trial of AZD1222 (ChAdOx1 nCoV-19) in healthy adults. For TCRbeta chain sequencing, PBMC samples from trial participants were taken at day 0 and at day 28 after the second dose.

The rearranged segments are TRBV7-2 and TRBJ2-7; TRBD2 could be the D gene, as 6 bases match. This clonotype was obtained from an adult in good health. The sequences come from peripheral blood, collected on day 0 of AZD1222 vaccination. The DNA sequence follows: TGTGCCAGCAGCTTGCGACCCCCTCTAGCGAGAGGGTCCGAGCAGTACTTC. Translated, this gives CASSLRPPLARGSEQYF. Extended through the reference TRBV7-2 and TRBJ2-7 proteins, this CDR3 yields the full variable domain: GAGVSQSPSNKVTEKGKDVELRCDPISGHTALYWYRQSLGQGLEFLIYFQGNSAPDKSGLPSDRFSAERTGGSVSTLTIQRTQQEDSAVYLCASSLRPPLARGSEQYFGPGTRLTVT.